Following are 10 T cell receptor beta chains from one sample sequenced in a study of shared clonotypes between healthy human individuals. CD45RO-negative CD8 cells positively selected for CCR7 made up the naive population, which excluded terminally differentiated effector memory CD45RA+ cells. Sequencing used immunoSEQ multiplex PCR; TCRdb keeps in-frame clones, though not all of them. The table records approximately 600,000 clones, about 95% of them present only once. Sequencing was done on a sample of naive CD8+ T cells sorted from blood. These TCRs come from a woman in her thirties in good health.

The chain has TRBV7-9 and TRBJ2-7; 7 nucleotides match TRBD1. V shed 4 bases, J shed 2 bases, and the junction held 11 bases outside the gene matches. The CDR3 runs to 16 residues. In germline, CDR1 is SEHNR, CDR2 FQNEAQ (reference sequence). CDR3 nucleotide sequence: TGTGCCAGCAGCTACCCACAGGGGATCAATACCTACGAGCAGTACTTC. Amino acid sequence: CASSYPQGINTYEQYF.

As DNA, the CDR3 is TGTGCCAGCAGTACGACCTACGAGCAGTACTTC. Translated: CASSTTYEQYF. The chain recombines TRBV28 with TRBJ2-7; no reliable D call. The CDR3 is 11 amino acids. Trimming cost V 5 bases and J 2 bases, with 4 bases left between them. Germline V gene data show CDR1 as MDHEN and CDR2 as SYDVKM.

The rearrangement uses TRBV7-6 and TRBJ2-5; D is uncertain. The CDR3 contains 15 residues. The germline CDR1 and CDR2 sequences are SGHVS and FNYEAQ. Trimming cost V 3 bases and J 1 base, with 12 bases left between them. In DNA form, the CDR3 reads TGTGCCAGCAGCTTGGGGTGGGCGTCCCAAGAGACCCAGTACTTC. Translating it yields CASSLGWASQETQYF.

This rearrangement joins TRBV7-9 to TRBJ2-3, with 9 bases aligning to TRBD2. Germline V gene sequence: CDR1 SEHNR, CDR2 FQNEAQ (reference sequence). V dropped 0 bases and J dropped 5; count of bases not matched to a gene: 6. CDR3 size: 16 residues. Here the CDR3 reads CASSLAGGRVKDTQYF. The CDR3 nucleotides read TGTGCCAGCAGCTTAGCGGGCGGGAGGGTGAAAGATACGCAGTATTTT.

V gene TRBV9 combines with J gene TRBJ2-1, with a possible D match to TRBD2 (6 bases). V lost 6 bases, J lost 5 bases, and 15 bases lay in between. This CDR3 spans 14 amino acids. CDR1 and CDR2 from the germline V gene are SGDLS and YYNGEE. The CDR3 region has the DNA TGTGCCAGCACCGTTGGGCGGAGGGACAATGAGCAGTTCTTC. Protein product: CASTVGRRDNEQFF.

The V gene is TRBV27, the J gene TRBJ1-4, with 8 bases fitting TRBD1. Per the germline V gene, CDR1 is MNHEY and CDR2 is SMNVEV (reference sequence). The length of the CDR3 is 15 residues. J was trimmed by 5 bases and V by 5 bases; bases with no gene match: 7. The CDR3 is CASSNQGARNEKLFF. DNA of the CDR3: TGTGCCAGCAGTAATCAGGGGGCAAGAAATGAAAAACTGTTTTTT. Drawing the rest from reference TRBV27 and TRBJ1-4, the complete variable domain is EAQVTQNPRYLITVTGKKLTVTCSQNMNHEYMSWYRQDPGLGLRQIYYSMNVEVTDKGDVPEGYKVSRKEKRNFPLILESPSPNQTSLYFCASSNQGARNEKLFFGSGTQLSVL.

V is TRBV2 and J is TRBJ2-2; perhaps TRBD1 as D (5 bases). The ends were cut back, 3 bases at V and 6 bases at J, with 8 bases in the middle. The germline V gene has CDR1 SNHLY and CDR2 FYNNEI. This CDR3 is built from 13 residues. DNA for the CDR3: TGTGCCAGCAGTGACAGGGCGTCCGGGGAGCTGTTTTTT. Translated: CASSDRASGELFF.

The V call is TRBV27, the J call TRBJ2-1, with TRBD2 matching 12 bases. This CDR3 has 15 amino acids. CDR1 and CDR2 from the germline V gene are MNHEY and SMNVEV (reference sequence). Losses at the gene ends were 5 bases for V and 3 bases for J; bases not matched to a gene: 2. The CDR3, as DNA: TGTGCCAGCAGTCAACTAGCGGGAGGCTACAATGAGCAGTTCTTC. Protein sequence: CASSQLAGGYNEQFF.

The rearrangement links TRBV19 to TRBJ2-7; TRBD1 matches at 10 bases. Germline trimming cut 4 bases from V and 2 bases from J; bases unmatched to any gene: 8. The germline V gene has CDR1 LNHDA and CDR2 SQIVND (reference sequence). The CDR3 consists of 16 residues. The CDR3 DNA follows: TGTGCCAGTAGTACACGACAGGGGGCCTTTGCCTACGAGCAGTACTTC. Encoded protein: CASSTRQGAFAYEQYF. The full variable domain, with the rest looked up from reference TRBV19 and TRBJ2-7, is DGGITQSPKYLFRKEGQNVTLSCEQNLNHDAMYWYRQDPGQGLRLIYYSQIVNDFQKGDIAEGYSVSREKKESFPLTVTSAQKNPTAFYLCASSTRQGAFAYEQYFGPGTRLTVT.

The CDR3 DNA reads as TGTGCCAGCAGTTTGCGGCAGTTTAACAATGAGCAGTTCTTC. As protein: CASSLRQFNNEQFF. The V call is TRBV27, the J call TRBJ2-1; no definite D call. The length of the CDR3 is 14 residues. The germline CDR1 and CDR2 sequences are MNHEY and SMNVEV (reference sequence). The V gene lost 3 bases and the J gene lost 5 bases, with 11 bases spanning the gap.